These 2 T cell receptor beta chains share one sample of origin, sequenced in a study of Ad26.COV2.S vaccination and SARS-CoV-2 variants. Noted treatment: approximately 18 received Ad26.COV2.S at low or high dose, single or two shots; about 5 received placebo; per-sample allocation not given. Sampling occurred on day 63 after the first vaccine or placebo injection. This table comes from immunoSEQ multiplex PCR, and its TCRdb copy is limited to in-frame clones, with some not included. The sample has about 400,000 clones, approximately 89% seen once. The starting material was peripheral blood, obtained in a trial of Ad26.COV2.S vaccine versus placebo. The receptor source for this set is a person between 18 and 65 years old who received the Ad26.COV2.S COVID-19 vaccine or a placebo.

J is TRBJ2-3 and V is TRBV12-3 or TRBV12-4, with unresolved D. The CDR3 is 12 amino acids. The germline V and J ends were trimmed by 5 bases and 6 bases, with 9 bases remaining between them. CDR3 protein: CASSRTRDTQYF. Written as DNA, the CDR3 is TGTGCCAGCAGTCGGACCCGCGATACGCAGTATTTT.

V gene TRBV3-1 (or the pseudogene TRBV3-2) combines with J gene TRBJ2-1; 8 nucleotides agree with TRBD1. Germline V gives CDR1 LGHDT, CDR2 YNNKEL (reference sequence). J gave up 4 bases and V 0 bases, and 11 bases lay outside the gene matches. The CDR3 has 18 residues. CDR3 loop: CASSQDPSQGGFYNEQFF. For the CDR3, the DNA is TGTGCCAGCAGCCAAGATCCCTCACAGGGGGGTTTTTACAATGAGCAGTTCTTC.